The present entry profiles one TCR beta chain with its context. This specimen belongs to a study of patients and donors after allogeneic stem cell transplantation. TCRdb re-analysed the RT-PCR reads in MiXCR, keeping a single row per CDR3 protein. This sample has 900,000 to 1,000,000 distinct CDR3 sequences, with about a sixth found just once. Sequencing was done on a sample of blood, either unsorted or a sorted T cell fraction (not recorded which). This receptor was taken from a human donor who was either an allogeneic HSCT recipient or a stem cell or donor lymphocyte infusion donor (not recorded which). It is not recorded whose cells these are; they may come from a transplant donor.

The CDR3: CASSMDSPTDTQYF. CDR3 nucleotides: TGTGCCAGCAGCATGGACAGTCCCACAGATACGCAGTATTTT. The V and J genes are TRBV5-4 and TRBJ2-3; maybe TRBD1 (6 bases). The V gene's germline CDR1 is SGHNT and CDR2 YYREEE (reference sequence). Trimming stripped 4 bases from V and 2 bases from J, with 11 bases between. CDR3 size: 14 residues.